The text below deals with one T cell receptor (beta chain). Patients got ipilimumab 1 mg/kg beginning 14 to 28 days post-transplant. Patients got 3 mg/kg IV nivolumab weeks 1, 4, 7, 10, then biweekly through week 26. The sample belongs to a study of ipilimumab plus nivolumab after autologous stem cell transplantation. The V gene end was trimmed by 1 base and the J gene end by 9 bases; junction bases not matched to a gene: 13. CDR1 SGHTA and CDR2 FQGNSA come from the germline V gene. The CDR3 covers 16 residues. The method was immunoSEQ multiplex PCR; TCRdb's version includes in-frame clones alone and lacks a portion of them. The sample includes about 9,800 clones, roughly two thirds of them seen just once.

The sequencing used PBMCs, collected in a trial of ipilimumab plus nivolumab as post-transplant consolidation. The chain combines TRBV7-2 with TRBJ2-5; TRBD2 matches 8 bases. The clonotype originates from a female donor with multiple myeloma. CDR3 region: CASSLVSAGTGGPQYF. The CDR3 DNA sequence: TGTGCCAGCAGCTTAGTTTCGGCGGGAACGGGGGGGCCCCAGTACTTC.